This TCR beta chain comes out of a study of T cell changes during pregnancy in multiple sclerosis. The assay was immunoSEQ multiplex PCR, and TCRdb's table has in-frame clones only and misses some. The sample lists fewer than 40,000 clones, 90% to 95% occurring once. This CDR3 is built from 16 residues. Germline V lookup: CDR1 SGHTA, CDR2 FQGNSA. V lost 4 bases to trimming and J lost 5 bases, with 17 bases between them. The sample was CD4+ T cells from peripheral blood mononuclear cells, taken in the second trimester of pregnancy. The origin of this receptor is a female donor with multiple sclerosis, enrolled in a pregnancy study. The chain links TRBV7-2 to TRBJ1-4; D is perhaps TRBD1 (6 bases). CDR3 nucleotide sequence: TGTGCCAGCAGCTCAACTGGGGGGGGCAGGAATGAAAAACTGTTTTTT. This sequence encodes CASSSTGGGRNEKLFF.